This TCR beta chain was recovered during a study of T cell changes during pregnancy in multiple sclerosis. The assay was immunoSEQ multiplex PCR, and TCRdb's table has in-frame clones only and misses some. The sample contains 100,000 to 140,000 clones, about 90% of which appear only once. The germline V gene has CDR1 MNHEY and CDR2 SMNVEV (reference sequence). The CDR3 contains 15 residues. V was pared by 3 bases and J by 3 bases, with 14 bases between. The chain couples TRBV27 to TRBJ1-1; no firm D call. The TCR comes from a female donor in good health, enrolled as a control in a pregnancy study. Here the sequenced sample was peripheral blood, taken in the third trimester of pregnancy. The CDR3 region is CASSLFVAGDTEAFF. The CDR3 DNA is TGTGCCAGCAGTTTGTTCGTCGCCGGGGACACTGAAGCTTTCTTT.